What follows are 29 T cell receptor beta chains derived from one specimen sequenced in a study of blood T cell repertoires in COVID-19. Produced via immunoSEQ multiplex PCR; TCRdb's table is partial and in-frame only. The sample includes 95,000 or so clones, about four fifths seen only once; the top ten take approximately 25%. The sequenced sample was peripheral blood. Receptors originate from a human donor in a cohort sampled during active COVID-19.

The chain has TRBV18 and TRBJ1-2, with 7 bases matching TRBD1. Germline V CDR1 and CDR2: KGHSH, LQKENI. The junction had 5 bases not matched to a gene; V was cut back by 5 bases and J by 2 bases. The CDR3 sequence is 14 residues long. The CDR3 DNA follows: TGTGCCAGCTCAGCAGGGACAGAAAACTATGGCTACACCTTC. Its translation is CASSAGTENYGYTF.

V usage is TRBV11-2 and J usage is TRBJ2-5; 9 bases line up with TRBD2. This CDR3 has 14 amino acids. The junction had 5 bases not matched to a gene; V was cut back by 4 bases and J by 5 bases. Per the germline V gene, CDR1 is SGHAT and CDR2 is FQNNGV. This CDR3 reads CASSSVAGVETQYF. CDR3 DNA: TGTGCCAGCAGCTCCGTAGCGGGAGTGGAGACCCAGTACTTC.

V gene TRBV9 combines with J gene TRBJ2-3; D is uncertain. Deletions cut 0 bases from V and 1 base from J, with 6 bases between. Germline CDR1 reads SGDLS; CDR2 reads YYNGEE. The CDR3 runs 14 residues. The CDR3 region is CASSVASGTDTQYF. As DNA, the CDR3 is TGTGCCAGCAGCGTAGCCAGCGGCACAGATACGCAGTATTTT.

This clone has a handful of counts. The chain links TRBV7-2 to TRBJ1-2, with D uncertain. The length of the CDR3 is 11 residues. Germline CDR1 SGHTA, CDR2 FQGNSA. The V and J ends lost 5 bases and 8 bases respectively, with 9 bases between them. CDR3 in DNA: TGTGCCAGCAGCCCTTGGGCAGGCTACACCTTC. Its translation is CASSPWAGYTF.

The CDR3, as DNA: TGTGCCAGCAGTTACTCCGCAGGCGCCAACTATGGCTACACCTTC. Amino acids: CASSYSAGANYGYTF. The V gene is TRBV6-5, the J gene TRBJ1-2; D unclear. The V gene's germline CDR1 is MNHEY and CDR2 SVGAGI. Between the trimmed V and J ends, which lost 0 bases and 2 bases, there was a span of 10 bases. CDR3 length equals 15 residues.

This chain connects TRBV19 to TRBJ2-1, with TRBD2 matching over 7 bases. The junction had 4 bases not matched to a gene; V was cut back by 5 bases and J by 0 bases. The V gene's germline CDR1 is LNHDA and CDR2 SQIVND (reference sequence). The CDR3 length is 15 residues. CDR3 DNA sequence: TGTGCCAGTAGTCCGACTAGCATCTCCTACAATGAGCAGTTCTTC. Translating it yields CASSPTSISYNEQFF.

This rearrangement joins TRBV5-1 to TRBJ2-3, with 7 bases lining up with TRBD2. Looked up from germline, CDR1 is SGHRS and CDR2 is YFSETQ. The CDR3 length is 12 residues. J gave up 6 bases and V 7 bases, and 5 bases lay outside the gene matches. The CDR3 is CASLGSGDTQYF. CDR3 bases: TGCGCCAGCCTTGGTAGCGGGGATACGCAGTATTTT.

This chain connects TRBV27 to TRBJ2-6; D is unclear. The germline gives CDR1 MNHEY, CDR2 SMNVEV (reference sequence). The CDR3 sequence is 15 residues long. The V end lost 0 bases, the J end lost 0 bases, and 3 bases lay between the germline ends. The CDR3 sequence: CASSLSSSGANVLTF. In DNA form, the CDR3 reads TGTGCCAGCAGTTTATCTAGCTCTGGGGCCAACGTCCTGACTTTC.

The chain employs TRBV18 and TRBJ2-5, with 7 bases matching TRBD2. V dropped 6 bases and J dropped 5; count of bases not matched to a gene: 9. The CDR3 spans 14 residues. Looked up from germline, CDR1 is KGHSH and CDR2 is LQKENI. CDR3 sequence reads: CASSRGTGIETQYF. The CDR3 bases are TGTGCCAGCTCGCGGGGGACTGGCATCGAGACCCAGTACTTC.

The chain carries TRBV7-3 and TRBJ2-3; the D gene is possibly TRBD2 (5 bases). This CDR3 has 15 residues. V gave up 5 bases and J gave up 0 bases, with 12 bases separating them. Germline CDR1 and CDR2: SGHTA and FQGTGA. The DNA for the CDR3 is TGTGCCAGCAGCCCAACCGGGATAAGCACAGATACGCAGTATTTT. This encodes CASSPTGISTDTQYF.

This clone was picked up one time. The J gene is TRBJ2-7, the V gene TRBV24-1; TRBD2 might be the D (5 bases). Germline assignment: CDR1 KGHDR and CDR2 SFDVKD. V lost 0 bases and J 0 bases, leaving 20 bases between the germline ends. CDR3 length: 19 amino acids. The CDR3 nucleotides read TGTGCCACCAGTGATTTGCAGGACTTTTCGAGCGGAAGCTCCTACGAGCAGTACTTC. It yields the protein CATSDLQDFSSGSSYEQYF.

The genes are TRBV5-1 and TRBJ1-1, with D tentatively TRBD1 (5 bases). The CDR3 is 13 amino acids. The germline CDR1 and CDR2 sequences are SGHRS and YFSETQ. The germline V and J ends were trimmed by 0 bases and 4 bases, with 7 bases remaining between them. The CDR3 loop is CASSLGGATEAFF. DNA of the CDR3: TGCGCCAGCAGCTTGGGCGGGGCCACTGAAGCTTTCTTT.

The V gene is TRBV3-1 (or the pseudogene TRBV3-2), the J gene TRBJ1-1; 8 bases fit TRBD1. This CDR3 has 15 residues. Germline-derived CDR1 and CDR2 are LGHDT and YNNKEL (reference sequence). With 1 base clipped from V and 4 bases from J, the junction kept 5 bases outside the gene matches. The CDR3 loop is CASSQVSRGLTEAFF. CDR3 nucleotide sequence: TGTGCCAGCAGCCAAGTAAGCAGGGGGCTCACTGAAGCTTTCTTT.

V and J are TRBV12-5 and TRBJ2-2, with D perhaps TRBD1 (6 bases). Germline-derived CDR1 and CDR2 are LGHNT and FRNRAP. V gave up 6 bases and J gave up 4 bases, with 9 bases separating them. This CDR3 comprises 13 residues. This CDR3 is CASGRTVTGELFF. The CDR3 nucleotides are TGTGCTAGTGGCCGGACAGTCACCGGGGAGCTGTTTTTT.

This clone was found a few times. The rearrangement joins TRBV7-9 to TRBJ1-2; weak D call: TRBD1 (6 bases). In germline, CDR1 is SEHNR, CDR2 FQNEAQ (reference sequence). Deletions cut 1 base from V and 4 bases from J, with 16 bases between. The CDR3 is 16 residues long. The DNA for the CDR3 is TGTGCCAGCAGCTTAGAATTTCTCCAGGGGACCTATGGCTACACCTTC. Its translation: CASSLEFLQGTYGYTF.

This clone appeared a single time. The V and J genes are TRBV7-2 and TRBJ1-3, with unresolved D. V gave up 6 bases and J gave up 3 bases, with 9 bases separating them. This CDR3 contains 13 residues. From germline, CDR1 is SGHTA and CDR2 FQGNSA. CDR3 in amino acids: CASSGGVGNTIYF. The CDR3 DNA reads TGTGCCAGCAGTGGTGGAGTTGGAAACACCATATATTTT.

In DNA form, the CDR3 reads TGTGCCAGCAGCATGGGACAGGGTCCCCCCTACGAGCAGTACTTC. Translation: CASSMGQGPPYEQYF. The chain has TRBV25-1 and TRBJ2-7, with TRBD1 identical over 9 bases. V was clipped by 6 bases and J by 2 bases; unmatched bases: 8. The length of the CDR3 is 15 residues. CDR1 is MGHDK, CDR2 SYGVNS, per germline.

The chain carries TRBV28 and TRBJ2-5, with 15 bases that match TRBD2. This CDR3 has 18 residues. Germline values: CDR1 MDHEN, CDR2 SYDVKM. J was trimmed by 4 bases and V by 6 bases; bases with no gene match: 12. CDR3 DNA: TGTGCCAGCAGCCCTGGACTAGCGGGAGGGCCTGGGAGAGAGACCCAGTACTTC. Protein product: CASSPGLAGGPGRETQYF.

CDR3 bases: TGTGCCACCAAAGCCTCTTCCTGTCTAACTAAAGAGACCCAGTACTTC. Translating gives CATKASSCLTKETQYF. The J gene is TRBJ2-5, the V gene TRBV24-1; D is ambiguous. The CDR3 length is 16 residues. V was trimmed by 8 bases and J by 3 bases, leaving 21 bases between them. The germline V gene has CDR1 KGHDR and CDR2 SFDVKD.

The chain uses TRBV5-1 and TRBJ1-1; weak D call: TRBD1 (6 bases). This CDR3 spans 16 amino acids. V was cut by 4 bases and J by 2 bases, with 18 bases left in between. Looked up from germline, CDR1 is SGHRS and CDR2 is YFSETQ. The CDR3 loop reads CASSRDTGRPNTEAFF. The CDR3 DNA is TGCGCCAGCAGCCGGGACACTGGTAGGCCTAACACTGAAGCTTTCTTT.

V gene TRBV28 combines with J gene TRBJ1-5; weak D call: TRBD1 (5 bases). V lost 5 bases and J lost 3, with 23 bases in between. The V gene's germline CDR1 is MDHEN and CDR2 SYDVKM. The CDR3 is 18 residues long. CDR3 amino acids: CASSPSPLGQGYNQPQHF. DNA of the CDR3: TGTGCCAGCAGTCCCTCCCCATTGGGGCAGGGATACAATCAGCCCCAGCATTTT.

In this sample, this clone turned up a few times. The CDR3: CASSPGQSTDTQYF. The CDR3 coding sequence is TGCGCCAGCAGCCCGGGACAGAGCACAGATACGCAGTATTTT. The chain carries TRBV5-1 and TRBJ2-3; 7 bases align to TRBD1. Germline CDR1 and CDR2: SGHRS and YFSETQ. The CDR3 runs 14 residues. V dropped 4 bases and J dropped 0; count of bases not matched to a gene: 2.

The rearrangement joins TRBV27 to TRBJ2-2, with 8 bases that match TRBD1. The CDR3 is 14 residues long. Per germline, CDR1 MNHEY and CDR2 SMNVEV (reference sequence). The junction had 6 bases not matched to a gene; V was cut back by 6 bases and J by 6 bases. The CDR3 sequence is CASSADRVAGELFF. The CDR3 DNA reads TGTGCCAGCAGCGCGGACAGGGTGGCCGGGGAGCTGTTTTTT.

This clone has a count of ten or more. V and J are TRBV11-1 and TRBJ2-2, with a weak D call TRBD1 (6 bases). The V end was cut by 7 bases, the J end by 1 base, with 13 bases between. The CDR3 is 15 residues long. In germline, CDR1 is SGHAT, CDR2 FQDESV (reference sequence). Written as DNA, the CDR3 is TGTGCCAGCACCAGCCAGGGACAGAACACCGGGGAGCTGTTTTTT. Protein: CASTSQGQNTGELFF.

The chain employs TRBV18 and TRBJ2-5; TRBD1 matches 9 bases. V shed 4 bases, J shed 4 bases, and the junction held 4 bases outside the gene matches. Germline V lookup: CDR1 KGHSH, CDR2 LQKENI. This CDR3 is 14 amino acids long. CDR3 DNA: TGTGCCAGCTCACGGAGGACAGGGGCAGAGACCCAGTACTTC. This encodes CASSRRTGAETQYF. Full variable domain (rest looked up from reference TRBV18 and TRBJ2-5): NAGVMQNPRHLVRRRGQEARLRCSPMKGHSHVYWYRQLPEEGLKFMVYLQKENIIDESGMPKERFSAEFPKEGPSILRIQQVVRGDSAAYFCASSRRTGAETQYFGPGTRLLVL.

The rearrangement joins TRBV29-1 to TRBJ2-5; 15 bases line up with TRBD2. CDR3 length: 16 amino acids. Per the germline V gene, CDR1 is SQVTM and CDR2 is ANQGSEA. Germline trimming cut 3 bases from V and 5 bases from J; bases unmatched to any gene: 7. This CDR3 reads CSVDRGLAGGTETQYF. Here the CDR3 DNA reads TGCAGCGTTGATAGGGGACTAGCGGGAGGTACGGAGACCCAGTACTTC.

The genes are TRBV6-5 and TRBJ1-2, with D maybe TRBD1 (5 bases). The V end lost 0 bases, the J end lost 6 bases, and 11 bases lay between the germline ends. The CDR3 consists of 14 residues. CDR1 MNHEY and CDR2 SVGAGI come from the germline V gene. CDR3 sequence (DNA): TGTGCCAGCAGTTACTCAGGCAGGGTGAATGGCTACACCTTC. Translation gives CASSYSGRVNGYTF.

The chain links TRBV11-3 to TRBJ2-7; D may be TRBD1 (6 bases). Deletions cut 5 bases from V and 6 bases from J, with 14 bases between. The CDR3 spans 13 residues. Germline values: CDR1 SGHNT, CDR2 YENEEA. This CDR3 is CASSLNGQSEQYF. CDR3 bases: TGTGCCAGCAGCCTAAACGGACAGTCCGAGCAGTACTTC.

A few counts support this clone. This chain links TRBV27 with TRBJ2-1; 8 nucleotides match TRBD2. The J segment lost 5 bases and the V segment lost 3 bases, leaving 0 bases of the junction unmatched. The CDR3 totals 13 residues. Germline CDR1 is MNHEY and CDR2 is SMNVEV (reference sequence). CDR3 amino acids: CASSFSGNNEQFF. CDR3 DNA sequence: TGTGCCAGCAGTTTTAGCGGGAACAATGAGCAGTTCTTC.